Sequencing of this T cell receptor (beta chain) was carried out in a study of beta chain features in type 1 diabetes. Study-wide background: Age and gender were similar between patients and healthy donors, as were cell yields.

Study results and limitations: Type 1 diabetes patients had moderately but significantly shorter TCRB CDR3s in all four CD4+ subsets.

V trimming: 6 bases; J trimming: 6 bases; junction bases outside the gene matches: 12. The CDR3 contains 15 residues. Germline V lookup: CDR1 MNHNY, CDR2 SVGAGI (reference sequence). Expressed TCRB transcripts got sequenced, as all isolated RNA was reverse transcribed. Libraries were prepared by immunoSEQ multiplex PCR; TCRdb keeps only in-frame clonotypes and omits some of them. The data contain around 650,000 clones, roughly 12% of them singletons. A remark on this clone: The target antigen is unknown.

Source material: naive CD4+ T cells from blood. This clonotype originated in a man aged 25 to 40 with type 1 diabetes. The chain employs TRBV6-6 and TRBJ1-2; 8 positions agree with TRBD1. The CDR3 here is CASSHPGGASDGYTF. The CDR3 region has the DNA TGTGCCAGCAGCCATCCAGGGGGCGCGTCCGATGGCTACACCTTC.